The sequence of this TCR beta chain was determined in a study of cytomegalovirus exposure and HLA in healthy donors. Overall study findings and caveats: Accounts indicate the classifier identified cytomegalovirus status with strong specificity and sensitivity. Across donors, most TCRs were seen rarely, yet some public ones were widespread.

Germline CDR1 SNHLY, CDR2 FYNNEI. V gave up 5 bases and J gave up 5 bases; unmatched junction bases: 9. CDR3 length: 16 amino acids. The donors were part of the roughly 110-subject validation cohort, which stood apart from the roughly 700-subject first cohort. Produced via immunoSEQ multiplex PCR; TCRdb's table is partial and in-frame only. This table has about 49,000 clones, roughly 93% appearing once. To note about this clone: The antigen is unknown.

The TCR originated in a man aged 18 to 30 in good health and CMV-seronegative. This chain uses TRBV2 with TRBJ2-1, with TRBD2 identical over 10 bases. The specimen sequenced was PBMCs. The CDR3 DNA is TGTGCCAGCAGTTCCATAGCGGGAGGTTCAAACAATGAGCAGTTCTTC. Amino acid sequence: CASSSIAGGSNNEQFF. Looking up the rest from reference TRBV2 and TRBJ2-1 gives the full variable domain: EPEVTQTPSHQVTQMGQEVILRCVPISNHLYFYWYRQILGQKVEFLVSFYNNEISEKSEIFDDQFSVERPDGSNFTLKIRSTKLEDSAMYFCASSSIAGGSNNEQFFGPGTRLTVL.